The rows below give T cell receptor beta chains drawn from one sample of a study of T cell responses to AZD1222 COVID-19 vaccine. Some clones are missing from TCRdb's copy, which holds only in-frame ones; the method was immunoSEQ multiplex PCR. The sample shows about 120,000 clones, about 88% of them seen only once. This material consisted of peripheral blood, taken on day 0 of AZD1222 vaccination. These receptors were obtained from an adult in good health. The CDR3 runs from the conserved cysteine through the conserved F or W. The order of the fields is V gene, J gene, D gene, clone size, CDR3 DNA, CDR3 protein. The D gene is left open where the match is weak. The listing skips clone size in some rows; elsewhere it reads once, few, many or a size class.

V: TRBV30
J: TRBJ2-5
D: .
size: .
DNA: TGTGCCTGGAGTTGGGGGCTTAAAGAGACCCAGTACTTC
CDR3: CAWSWGLKETQYF

V: TRBV6-5
J: TRBJ1-4
D: .
size: once
DNA: TGTGCCAGCAGCATGGGGACGGGGGAAGGGAAACTGTTTTTT
CDR3: CASSMGTGEGKLFF

V: TRBV9
J: TRBJ1-1
D: TRBD1
size: .
DNA: TGTGCCAGCAGCGCAGGGGGCACTGAAGCTTTCTTT
CDR3: CASSAGGTEAFF

V: TRBV5-4
J: TRBJ1-1
D: .
size: .
DNA: TGTGCCAGCAGCCCAGGGACCCTGAACACTGAAGCTTTCTTT
CDR3: CASSPGTLNTEAFF

V: TRBV6-6
J: TRBJ2-7
D: TRBD2
size: .
DNA: TGTGCCAGCAGGCGAACTAGCGGGAGGGACTACGAGCAGTACTTC
CDR3: CASRRTSGRDYEQYF

V: TRBV9
J: TRBJ1-6
D: TRBD1
size: .
DNA: TGTGCCAGCAGCGTCGGGACAGCCGGTTCACCCCTCCACTTT
CDR3: CASSVGTAGSPLHF

V: TRBV30
J: TRBJ2-3
D: .
size: .
DNA: TGTGCCTGGAGTTGGACGAGCACAGATACGCAGTATTTT
CDR3: CAWSWTSTDTQYF

V: TRBV2
J: TRBJ2-5
D: .
size: .
DNA: TGTGCCAGCAGTGAAATGGGGACCCAAGAGTACTTC
CDR3: CASSEMGTQEYF

V: TRBV7-8
J: TRBJ1-4
D: TRBD1
size: .
DNA: TGTGCCAGCAGCTTATCCGGGACAGGGCGTGAAAAACTGTTTTTT
CDR3: CASSLSGTGREKLFF

V: TRBV23-1
J: TRBJ2-1
D: TRBD2
size: .
DNA: TGCGCCAGCAGCCGTATCTCGCGGGAGGACGACCACCTCAACTACAATGAGCAGTTCTTC
CDR3: CASSRISREDDHLNYNEQFF

V: TRBV29-1
J: TRBJ1-5
D: .
size: .
DNA: TGCAGCGCTCGGGGGGGCGGGGATCAGCCCCAGCATTTT
CDR3: CSARGGGDQPQHF

V: TRBV23-1
J: TRBJ1-2
D: TRBD1
size: few
DNA: TGCGCCAGCAGGAGTACAGGGGGCCTTGGAGCTAACTATGGCTACACCTTC
CDR3: CASRSTGGLGANYGYTF

V: TRBV14
J: TRBJ1-2
D: .
size: few
DNA: TGTGCCAGCAGCCAAATTCGGGGGGATACCAGACGGGATGGCTACACCTTC
CDR3: CASSQIRGDTRRDGYTF

V: TRBV11-2
J: TRBJ2-3
D: TRBD1
size: .
DNA: TGTGCCAGCAGTCGAAGACAGGGCCTAGAAGCGGATACGCAGTATTTT
CDR3: CASSRRQGLEADTQYF

V: TRBV5-6
J: TRBJ1-1
D: .
size: .
DNA: TGTGCCAGCAGCTTGAACACCTTGAACACTGAAGCTTTCTTT
CDR3: CASSLNTLNTEAFF

V: TRBV7-3
J: TRBJ2-1
D: .
size: .
DNA: TGTGCCAGCAGCGAAAGCGCCAGCTCCTACAATGAGCAGTTCTTC
CDR3: CASSESASSYNEQFF

V: TRBV28
J: TRBJ2-5
D: .
size: .
DNA: TGTGCCAGCAGTTTTTGGGGGCAAGAGACCCAGTACTTC
CDR3: CASSFWGQETQYF

V: TRBV7-3
J: TRBJ2-5
D: TRBD2
size: .
DNA: TGTGCCAGCAGCAGAACTAGCGGGGGGGCACAAGAGACCCAGTACTTC
CDR3: CASSRTSGGAQETQYF

V: TRBV19
J: TRBJ2-7
D: TRBD2
size: .
DNA: TGTGCCAGTAGTATAAGAGGCAGCGGGGGGACCTACGAGCAGTACTTC
CDR3: CASSIRGSGGTYEQYF

V: TRBV7-2
J: TRBJ2-7
D: .
size: .
DNA: TGTGCCAGCAGCTCTGGCGGGACATACGCCTACGAGCAGTACTTC
CDR3: CASSSGGTYAYEQYF

V: TRBV27
J: TRBJ2-7
D: TRBD1
size: once
DNA: TGTGCCAGCGCTAGGGACAGGGTGACCTACGAGCAGTACTTC
CDR3: CASARDRVTYEQYF

V: TRBV7-9
J: TRBJ1-2
D: TRBD1
size: .
DNA: TGTGCCAGCAGCTTAGATGGGACAGTGGGCTACACCTTC
CDR3: CASSLDGTVGYTF

V: TRBV7-2
J: TRBJ2-2
D: .
size: .
DNA: TGTGCCAGCAGCTCAAGACAGACCGGGGAGCTGTTTTTT
CDR3: CASSSRQTGELFF

V: TRBV7-2
J: TRBJ1-5
D: .
size: .
DNA: TGTGCCAGCAGCTTAGATAGCGGACAGAGTTATAGCAATCAGCCCCAGCATTTT
CDR3: CASSLDSGQSYSNQPQHF

V: TRBV5-1
J: TRBJ1-3
D: .
size: .
DNA: TGCGCCAGCAGCTTGGATGGGGGCTACGGAAACACCATATATTTT
CDR3: CASSLDGGYGNTIYF

V: TRBV30
J: TRBJ2-7
D: TRBD1
size: .
DNA: TGTGCCTGGAGTGAGGGACAGGGGGGATACGAGCAGTACTTC
CDR3: CAWSEGQGGYEQYF

V: TRBV18
J: TRBJ2-3
D: TRBD1
size: .
DNA: TGTGCCAGCTCACCCCCTTGGGACAGGTTTAGCACAGATACGCAGTATTTT
CDR3: CASSPPWDRFSTDTQYF

V: TRBV30
J: TRBJ1-2
D: .
size: .
DNA: TGTGCCTGGGAAATGGGTCTTAACTATGGCTACACCTTC
CDR3: CAWEMGLNYGYTF

V: TRBV5-4
J: TRBJ2-5
D: TRBD2
size: .
DNA: TGTGCCAGCAGACCCCTAGCGGGAGAAGAGACCCAGTACTTC
CDR3: CASRPLAGEETQYF

V: TRBV15
J: TRBJ1-1
D: .
size: .
DNA: TGTGCCACCAGCAGAGGGGGGTCTGAAGCTTTCTTT
CDR3: CATSRGGSEAFF

V: TRBV7-2
J: TRBJ2-2
D: TRBD1
size: .
DNA: TGTGCCAGCAGCTCGGACAGGGATAACACCGGGGAGCTGTTTTTT
CDR3: CASSSDRDNTGELFF

V: TRBV4-1
J: TRBJ1-5
D: .
size: .
DNA: TGCGCCAGCAGCCAAGCTGGACTTGATCAGCCCCAGCATTTT
CDR3: CASSQAGLDQPQHF

V: TRBV19
J: TRBJ1-5
D: .
size: once
DNA: TGTGCCAGTAGTCACGACCGGGGGAGGAATCAGCCCCAGCATTTT
CDR3: CASSHDRGRNQPQHF

V: TRBV18
J: TRBJ1-1
D: .
size: .
DNA: TGTGCCAGCTCACCCCTTGACAGTGCGGGCACTGAAGCTTTCTTT
CDR3: CASSPLDSAGTEAFF

V: TRBV27
J: TRBJ2-7
D: .
size: .
DNA: TGTGCCAGCAGTTTCGGTCTGACCTACGAGCAGTACTTC
CDR3: CASSFGLTYEQYF

V: TRBV6-1
J: TRBJ1-2
D: .
size: .
DNA: TGTGCCAGCAGTGAAACAGGGCTTCGTGGCTACACCTTC
CDR3: CASSETGLRGYTF

V: TRBV2
J: TRBJ2-1
D: .
size: .
DNA: TGTGCCAGCAGTGAAGATAGGGGAGCTAGGAGTGAGCAGTTCTTC
CDR3: CASSEDRGARSEQFF

V: TRBV5-1
J: TRBJ1-1
D: .
size: .
DNA: TGCGCCAGCAGCTTGTCCGGAGGGCTTACTGAAGCTTTCTTT
CDR3: CASSLSGGLTEAFF

V: TRBV28
J: TRBJ2-7
D: TRBD1
size: .
DNA: TGTGCCAGCAGTTTATGGGGTGGACAGGGGGCCTACGAGCAGTACTTC
CDR3: CASSLWGGQGAYEQYF

V: TRBV6-2/TRBV6-3
J: TRBJ2-7
D: .
size: .
DNA: TGTGCCAGCAGTAACGTCCGGACGGGGGAGCAGTACTTC
CDR3: CASSNVRTGEQYF

V: TRBV7-3
J: TRBJ2-5
D: TRBD2
size: .
DNA: TGTGCCAGCAGTCCCGGACTAGCGGGGGGGCCCTTAGAGACCCAGTACTTC
CDR3: CASSPGLAGGPLETQYF

V: TRBV7-2
J: TRBJ2-7
D: TRBD2
size: .
DNA: TGTGCCAGCAGCTTAGGCCGCGGGAGATTCTACGAGCAGTACTTC
CDR3: CASSLGRGRFYEQYF

V: TRBV10-2
J: TRBJ1-4
D: .
size: .
DNA: TGCGCCAGCAGTGCCCCCTTTGTCCGGGGAGTTGAAAAACTGTTTTTT
CDR3: CASSAPFVRGVEKLFF

V: TRBV5-8
J: TRBJ1-6
D: TRBD1
size: .
DNA: TGTGCCAGCAGCACTAGGACAGGGCCACCCCTCCACTTT
CDR3: CASSTRTGPPLHF

V: TRBV3-1/TRBV3-2
J: TRBJ1-3
D: .
size: .
DNA: TGTGCCAGCAGCCAGGGGCAGTCCTCTGGAAACACCATATATTTT
CDR3: CASSQGQSSGNTIYF

V: TRBV7-9
J: TRBJ2-7
D: .
size: .
DNA: TGTGCCAGCAGCTTGAGTACTCATTCCTACGAGCAGTACTTC
CDR3: CASSLSTHSYEQYF

V: TRBV7-9
J: TRBJ1-5
D: TRBD1
size: .
DNA: TGTGCCAGCAGCTTAGGGGACAGTAGCAATCAGCCCCAGCATTTT
CDR3: CASSLGDSSNQPQHF

V: TRBV11-3
J: TRBJ1-6
D: .
size: .
DNA: TGTGCCAGCAGCTTTACAGGGAATTCACCCCTCCACTTT
CDR3: CASSFTGNSPLHF

V: TRBV5-4
J: TRBJ1-2
D: TRBD1
size: few
DNA: TGTGCCAGCAGCAGGACAGGGACGTACGGCTACACCTTC
CDR3: CASSRTGTYGYTF

V: TRBV5-1
J: TRBJ2-7
D: .
size: .
DNA: TGCGCCAGCAGCTTGGACAGGGTATCCTACGAGCAGTACTTC
CDR3: CASSLDRVSYEQYF

V: TRBV4-2
J: TRBJ1-1
D: .
size: .
DNA: TGTGCCAGCACTCGAGGGGGGGGGAACACTGAAGCTTTCTTT
CDR3: CASTRGGGNTEAFF

V: TRBV27
J: TRBJ1-1
D: TRBD1
size: .
DNA: TGTGCCAGCAGTCCACGGACAGGGTTGAACACTGAAGCTTTCTTT
CDR3: CASSPRTGLNTEAFF

V: TRBV11-3
J: TRBJ2-7
D: .
size: .
DNA: TGTGCCAGCAGCGGAGTAGACTACGAGCAGTACTTC
CDR3: CASSGVDYEQYF

V: TRBV2
J: TRBJ2-7
D: .
size: .
DNA: TGTGCCAGCAATGCCCAGGGTCTCGACGAGCAGTACTTC
CDR3: CASNAQGLDEQYF

V: TRBV27
J: TRBJ2-5
D: TRBD1
size: .
DNA: TGTGCCAGCAGGACGAGGACAGGGGAACACATAGAGACCCAGTACTTC
CDR3: CASRTRTGEHIETQYF

V: TRBV3-1/TRBV3-2
J: TRBJ2-1
D: TRBD2
size: .
DNA: TGTGCCAGCAGTCGTAGACTAGCGGGGGGGCATGAGCAGTTCTTC
CDR3: CASSRRLAGGHEQFF

V: TRBV7-2
J: TRBJ2-7
D: .
size: .
DNA: TGTGCCAGCAGCTTAGAAAGGGTATCCCACGAGCAGTACTTC
CDR3: CASSLERVSHEQYF

V: TRBV5-1
J: TRBJ2-1
D: .
size: .
DNA: TGCGCCAGCAGCCTCTCGGCCGTAGGCCTTTACAATGAGCAGTTCTTC
CDR3: CASSLSAVGLYNEQFF

V: TRBV6-6
J: TRBJ2-7
D: .
size: .
DNA: TGTGCCAGCAGTTACTCTACCGGGGGCGGATCCGAGCAGTACTTC
CDR3: CASSYSTGGGSEQYF